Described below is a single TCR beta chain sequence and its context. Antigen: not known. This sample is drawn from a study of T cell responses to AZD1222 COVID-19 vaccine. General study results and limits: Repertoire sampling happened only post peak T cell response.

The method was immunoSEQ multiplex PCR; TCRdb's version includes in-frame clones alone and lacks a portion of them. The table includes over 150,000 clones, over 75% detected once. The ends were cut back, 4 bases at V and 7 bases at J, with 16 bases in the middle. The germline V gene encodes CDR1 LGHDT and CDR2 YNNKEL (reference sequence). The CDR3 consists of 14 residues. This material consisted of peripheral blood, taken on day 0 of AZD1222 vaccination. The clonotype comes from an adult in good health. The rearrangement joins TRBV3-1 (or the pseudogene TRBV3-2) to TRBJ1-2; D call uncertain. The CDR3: CASSLGGKPAGYTF. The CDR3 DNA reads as TGTGCCAGCAGCCTAGGAGGGAAACCTGCTGGCTACACCTTC.